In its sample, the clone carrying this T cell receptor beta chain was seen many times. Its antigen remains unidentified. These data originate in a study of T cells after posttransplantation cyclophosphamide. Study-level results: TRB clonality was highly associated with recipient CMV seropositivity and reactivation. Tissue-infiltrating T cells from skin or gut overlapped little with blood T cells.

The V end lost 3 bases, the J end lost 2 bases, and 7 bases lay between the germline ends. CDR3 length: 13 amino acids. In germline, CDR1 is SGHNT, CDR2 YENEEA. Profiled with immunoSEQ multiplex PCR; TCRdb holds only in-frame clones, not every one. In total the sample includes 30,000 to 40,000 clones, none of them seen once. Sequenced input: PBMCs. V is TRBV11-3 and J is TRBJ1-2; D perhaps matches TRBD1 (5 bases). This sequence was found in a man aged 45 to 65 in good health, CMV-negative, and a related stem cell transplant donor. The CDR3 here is CASSFSGNYGYTF. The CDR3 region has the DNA TGTGCCAGCAGCTTTTCAGGGAACTATGGCTACACCTTC.